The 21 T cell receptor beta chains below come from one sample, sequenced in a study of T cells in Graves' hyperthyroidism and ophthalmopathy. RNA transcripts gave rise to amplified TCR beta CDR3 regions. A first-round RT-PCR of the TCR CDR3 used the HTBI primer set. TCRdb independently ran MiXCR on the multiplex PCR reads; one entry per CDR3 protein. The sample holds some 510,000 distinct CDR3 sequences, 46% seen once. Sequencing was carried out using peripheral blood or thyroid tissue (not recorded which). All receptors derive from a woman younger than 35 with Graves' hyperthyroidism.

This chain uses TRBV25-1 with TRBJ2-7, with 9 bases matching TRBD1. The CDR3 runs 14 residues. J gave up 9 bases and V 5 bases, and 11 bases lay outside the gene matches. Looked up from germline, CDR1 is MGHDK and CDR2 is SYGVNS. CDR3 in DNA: TGTGCCAGCAGTAATCAAGGGACAGGGCAACTGCAGTACTTC. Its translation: CASSNQGTGQLQYF.

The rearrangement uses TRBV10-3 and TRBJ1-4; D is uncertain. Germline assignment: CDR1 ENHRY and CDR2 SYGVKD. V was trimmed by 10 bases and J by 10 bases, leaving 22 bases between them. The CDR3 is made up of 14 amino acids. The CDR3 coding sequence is TGTGCCAGCAGACCTGGTGCAGGAGGTGGAAAACTGTTTTTT. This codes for CASRPGAGGGKLFF.

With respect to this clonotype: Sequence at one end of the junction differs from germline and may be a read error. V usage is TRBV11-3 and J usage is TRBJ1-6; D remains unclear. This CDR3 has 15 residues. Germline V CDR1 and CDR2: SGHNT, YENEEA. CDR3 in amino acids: CVSTRTLSYNSPLHF. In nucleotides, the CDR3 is TGTGTCAGCACCCGAACTCTCTCCTATAATTCACCCCTCCACTTT.

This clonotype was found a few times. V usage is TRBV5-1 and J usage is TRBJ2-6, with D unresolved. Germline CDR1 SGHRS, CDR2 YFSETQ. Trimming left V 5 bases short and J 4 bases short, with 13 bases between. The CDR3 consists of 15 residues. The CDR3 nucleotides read TGCGCCAGCAGAGTCCAGGAATCCGGGGCCAACGTCCTGACTTTC. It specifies CASRVQESGANVLTF.

CDR3 sequence: CASSGGRDITGELFF. In DNA form, the CDR3 reads TGCGCCAGCAGCGGGGGACGCGACATAACCGGGGAGCTGTTTTTT. The chain links TRBV5-1 to TRBJ2-2; D might be TRBD1 or TRBD2, each matching 5 bases. Germline values: CDR1 SGHRS, CDR2 YFSETQ. Between the trimmed V and J ends, which lost 4 bases and 5 bases, there was a span of 15 bases. The CDR3 contains 15 residues.

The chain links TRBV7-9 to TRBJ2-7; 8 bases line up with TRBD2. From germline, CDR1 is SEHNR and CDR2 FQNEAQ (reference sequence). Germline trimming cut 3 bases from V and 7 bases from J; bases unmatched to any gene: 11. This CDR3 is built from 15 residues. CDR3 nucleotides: TGTGCCAGCAGCTTCGGGACTAGTCCCTACAATGAGCAGTACTTC. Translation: CASSFGTSPYNEQYF.

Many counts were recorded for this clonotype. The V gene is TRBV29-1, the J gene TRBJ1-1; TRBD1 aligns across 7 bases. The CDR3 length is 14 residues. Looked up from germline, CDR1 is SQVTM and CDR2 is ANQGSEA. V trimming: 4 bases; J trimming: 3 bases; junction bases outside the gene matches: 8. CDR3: CSVGGRQGYTEAFF. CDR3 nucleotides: TGCAGCGTTGGAGGTCGACAGGGTTACACTGAAGCTTTCTTT.

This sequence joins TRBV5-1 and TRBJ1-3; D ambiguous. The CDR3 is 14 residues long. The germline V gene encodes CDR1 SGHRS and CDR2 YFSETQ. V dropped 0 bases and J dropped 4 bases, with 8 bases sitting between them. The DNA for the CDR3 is TGCGCCAGCAGCTTGGAAACAGCCGGAAACACCATATATTTT. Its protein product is CASSLETAGNTIYF. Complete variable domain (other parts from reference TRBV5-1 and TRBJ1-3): KAGVTQTPRYLIKTRGQQVTLSCSPISGHRSVSWYQQTPGQGLQFLFEYFSETQRNKGNFPGRFSGRQFSNSRSEMNVSTLELGDSALYLCASSLETAGNTIYFGEGSWLTVV.

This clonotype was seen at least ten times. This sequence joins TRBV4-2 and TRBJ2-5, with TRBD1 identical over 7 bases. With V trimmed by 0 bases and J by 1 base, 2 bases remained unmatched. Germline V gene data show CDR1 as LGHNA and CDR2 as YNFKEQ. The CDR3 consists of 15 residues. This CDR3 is CASSQDPGGQETQYF. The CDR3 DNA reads TGTGCCAGCAGCCAAGATCCAGGGGGCCAAGAGACCCAGTACTTC.

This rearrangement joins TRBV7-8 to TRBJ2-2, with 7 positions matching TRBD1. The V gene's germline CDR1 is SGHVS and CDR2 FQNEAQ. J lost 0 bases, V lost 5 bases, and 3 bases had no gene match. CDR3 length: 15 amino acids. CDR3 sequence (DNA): TGTGCCAGCAGCCCGGACAGGACGAACACCGGGGAGCTGTTTTTT. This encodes CASSPDRTNTGELFF.

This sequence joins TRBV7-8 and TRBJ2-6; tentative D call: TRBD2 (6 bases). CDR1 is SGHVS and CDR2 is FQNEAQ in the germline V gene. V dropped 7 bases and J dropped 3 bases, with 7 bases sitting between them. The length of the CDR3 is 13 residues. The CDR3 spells CASKGLGANVLTF. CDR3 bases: TGTGCCAGCAAGGGACTTGGGGCCAACGTCCTGACTTTC.

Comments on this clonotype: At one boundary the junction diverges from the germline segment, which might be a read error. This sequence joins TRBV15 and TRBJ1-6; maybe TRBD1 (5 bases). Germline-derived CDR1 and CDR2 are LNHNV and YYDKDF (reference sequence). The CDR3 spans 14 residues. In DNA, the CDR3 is TGTGCCACCAGCCGAGAGGCAGGGACGGCACCCCTCCACTTT. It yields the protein CATSREAGTAPLHF.

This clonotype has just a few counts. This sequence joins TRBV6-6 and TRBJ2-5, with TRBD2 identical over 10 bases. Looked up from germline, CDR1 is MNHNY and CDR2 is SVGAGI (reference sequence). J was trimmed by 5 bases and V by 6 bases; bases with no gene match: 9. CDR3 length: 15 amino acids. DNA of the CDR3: TGTGCCAGCAGAGTAGCGGGGGGCGGGGGGGAGACCCAGTACTTC. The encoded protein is CASRVAGGGGETQYF.

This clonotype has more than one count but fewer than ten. The CDR3 DNA is TGCAGTGCTAGACCAGACAGAGGTGGGCGGCCCCAGCATTTT. Translation gives CSARPDRGGRPQHF. V gene TRBV20-1 combines with J gene TRBJ1-5; D is possibly TRBD1 (5 bases). The CDR3 totals 14 residues. The V end lost 2 bases, the J end lost 9 bases, and 17 bases lay between the germline ends. CDR1 is DFQATT, CDR2 SNEGSKA, per germline (reference sequence).

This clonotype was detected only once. CDR3 coding DNA: TGTGCCACCAGCAGAGGTCGGGACTCTGGGGCCAACGTCCTGACTTTC. Protein product: CATSRGRDSGANVLTF. The chain uses TRBV15 and TRBJ2-6; possibly TRBD2 for D (5 bases). The CDR3 is made up of 16 amino acids. Trimming removed 1 base at V and 0 bases at J, with 7 bases between. CDR1 and CDR2 from the germline V gene are LNHNV and YYDKDF (reference sequence).

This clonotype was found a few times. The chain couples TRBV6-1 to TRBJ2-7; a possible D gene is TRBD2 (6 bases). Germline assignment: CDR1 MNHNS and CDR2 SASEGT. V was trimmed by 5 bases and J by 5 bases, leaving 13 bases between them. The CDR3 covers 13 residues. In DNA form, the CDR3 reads TGTGCCAGCAGTTTCGGGACTGTAAACGAGCAGTACTTC. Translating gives CASSFGTVNEQYF.

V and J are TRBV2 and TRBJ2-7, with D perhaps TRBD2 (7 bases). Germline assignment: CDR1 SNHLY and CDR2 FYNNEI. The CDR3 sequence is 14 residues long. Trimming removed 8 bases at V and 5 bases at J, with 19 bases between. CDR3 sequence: CASQGGLAADEQYF. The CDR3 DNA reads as TGTGCCAGCCAAGGGGGGCTAGCGGCCGACGAGCAGTACTTC.

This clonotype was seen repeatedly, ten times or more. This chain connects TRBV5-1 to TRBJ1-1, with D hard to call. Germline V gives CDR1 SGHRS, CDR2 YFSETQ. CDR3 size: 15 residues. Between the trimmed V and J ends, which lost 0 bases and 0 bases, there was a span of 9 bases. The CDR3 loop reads CASSLGAVMNTEAFF. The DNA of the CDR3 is TGCGCCAGCAGCTTGGGGGCAGTGATGAACACTGAAGCTTTCTTT.

The CDR3 DNA reads as TGCAGCGCCACCGGGACTAGCACAGATACGCAGTATTTT. It codes for CSATGTSTDTQYF. The gene calls are TRBV29-1 and TRBJ2-3; maybe TRBD2 (6 bases). V was cut by 7 bases and J by 0 bases, with 11 bases left in between. This CDR3 spans 13 amino acids. The germline V gene has CDR1 SQVTM and CDR2 ANQGSEA.

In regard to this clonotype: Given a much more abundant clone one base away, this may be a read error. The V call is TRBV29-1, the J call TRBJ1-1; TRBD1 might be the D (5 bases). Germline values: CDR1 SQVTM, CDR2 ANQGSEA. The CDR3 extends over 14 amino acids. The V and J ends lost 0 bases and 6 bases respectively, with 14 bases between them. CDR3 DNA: TGCAGCGTTGAAGATGCCCTCTTGGGGGCTGAAGCTTTCTTT. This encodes CSVEDALLGAEAFF.

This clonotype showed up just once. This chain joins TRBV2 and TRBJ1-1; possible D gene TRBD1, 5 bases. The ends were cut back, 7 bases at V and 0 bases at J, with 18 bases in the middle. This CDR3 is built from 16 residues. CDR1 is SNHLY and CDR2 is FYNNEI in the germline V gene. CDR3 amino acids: CASIRGSGAMNTEAFF. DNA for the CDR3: TGTGCCAGCATCCGGGGTAGCGGGGCAATGAACACTGAAGCTTTCTTT.